This T cell receptor beta chain was observed in a study of T cells after yellow fever vaccination (dated by TCRdb to the late 2010s). The study in broad terms: The SMART-Seq v4 Ultra Low Input RNA kit was used to prepare libraries from fractions with low cell numbers. Two healthy male donors, one aged 18 to 30 and one aged 30 to 40 years, were included in the cohort. To track T-cell clones before and after primary and booster YFV17D yellow fever vaccination, bulk TCR alpha and beta repertoires were sequenced longitudinally. Blood was drawn at multiple timepoints before and after primary and secondary immunization, with bulk PBMC replicates and cell subsets isolated.

In this sample, this clonotype turned up once. This receptor's antigen is unknown. No per-base quality is available; no much larger clone lies one base away. One read alone makes for weak evidence. Synthesis of TCR cDNA relied on 5'RACE template switching, a step that introduced a universal primer site along with unique molecular identifiers. Priming for cDNA synthesis came from both the TCR alpha and TCR beta constant segments. Library amplification involved two PCR steps, and the second step added sample barcodes and sequencing adapters. Sequencing of libraries was performed on Illumina HiSeq 2500 (2x100 bp) or NovaSeq (2x150 bp). Per the authors' processing: MIGEC handled demultiplexing of reads and collapsing into UMI consensus sequences, while MiXCR performed V(D)J alignment. Using edgeR on replicate PBMC samples, clonotypes were called vaccine-responding if FDR was below 0.01 and the log2 fold change was above 5 up to day 15. CD4 or CD8 identity was assigned to each bulk clonotype according to whether the clonotype was present at higher abundance in the sequenced CD4 repertoire or the sequenced CD8 repertoire. TCRdb reanalyzed the raw reads on its own, using fastp at Q25 for trimming and MiXCR for clone calling, and kept in-frame beta chains. Each entry is one CDR3 protein sequence, shown with its most common DNA and genes. The V and J calls and clone size are TCRdb's, not the authors'. This sample gives under 95,000 distinct CDR3 sequences in total; around 7% of them show up just once. The ten top clones hold roughly 29% of the sample.

Broader findings and caveats from the paper: Only a couple of donors were included in the study, so the extent to which the findings can be generalized is limited. After the booster, most clones that had expanded after primary vaccination were detected again (nearly 98% of CD4 and roughly nine tenths of CD8), suggesting broad maintenance of memory. A small fraction of clonotypes showed up in both the CD4 and CD8 compartments, probably as a result of convergent recombination. The secondary T-cell response was found to be weaker but faster than the primary response, with a peak reached on day 5 rather than on day 15. Because abundant contaminating clonotypes from the bulk population could be contained in FACS-sorted repertoires, computational filtering was required.

The germline V gene encodes CDR1 SNHLY and CDR2 FYNNEI. From the cysteine up to the phenylalanine, the CDR3 has a length of 14 residues. The read is trimmed to its CDR3 DNA, 42 bases read in frame from base 1. Trimming removed 6 bases from V and 5 bases from J, leaving 15 bases between the germline ends. The sample's treatment or condition label, in plain terms: live attenuated yellow fever vaccine strain. PBMCs were isolated from peripheral blood using a standard Ficoll-Paque protocol. Dynabeads CD4 and CD8 positive selection kits were used to isolate the CD4 and CD8 T-cell fractions. TriZol was used to extract RNA from bulk PBMCs, from CD4 and CD8 fractions, and from dextramer-positive and dextramer-negative fractions.

The V and J genes are TRBV2 and TRBJ2-3; TRBD2 is a weak D gene call, 6 bases matching. This TCR derives from a man in his late teens or twenties who received the YFV17D yellow fever vaccine. The specimen comprised CD8+ T cells sorted from PBMCs, sampled 10 to 11 days after the first yellow fever vaccination. The nucleotides read TGTGCCAGCAGGCGACTAGTCGGGAAAGATACGCAGTATTTT. Its protein is CASRRLVGKDTQYF.